These 7 T cell receptor beta chains originate from one sample sequenced in a study of blood T cell repertoires in COVID-19. The protocol was immunoSEQ multiplex PCR, while the TCRdb copy is restricted to in-frame clones and leaves out a portion. The data contain about 340,000 clones, 87% of them singletons. The sequencing input was peripheral blood. These TCRs come from a woman in her forties or fifties with COVID-19, enrolled during active disease.

The V call is TRBV7-8, the J call TRBJ1-5, with D tentatively TRBD1 (6 bases). CDR3 length: 15 amino acids. V was clipped by 0 bases and J by 5 bases, with 11 bases between them. Germline lookup yields CDR1 SGHVS and CDR2 FQNEAQ. CDR3 protein: CASSLASPGDQPQHF. The CDR3 DNA sequence: TGTGCCAGCAGCTTAGCGTCACCAGGGGATCAGCCCCAGCATTTT.

The chain joins TRBV19 to TRBJ2-7; the match to TRBD2 covers 10 bases. This CDR3 has 13 residues. J was trimmed by 1 base and V by 6 bases; bases with no gene match: 0. Germline V gene data show CDR1 as LNHDA and CDR2 as SQIVND (reference sequence). This CDR3 reads CASRGLASYEQYF. The CDR3 nucleotides read TGTGCCAGTAGGGGACTAGCGTCCTACGAGCAGTACTTC.

The V gene is TRBV7-6, the J gene TRBJ2-3; possibly TRBD1 for D (6 bases). CDR1 is SGHVS, CDR2 FNYEAQ, per germline. Trimming left V 5 bases short and J 6 bases short, with 18 bases between. This CDR3 has 15 residues. CDR3 DNA sequence: TGTGCCAGCAGCCCTAGTATAGGGGGTTCGGATACGCAGTATTTT. Translating gives CASSPSIGGSDTQYF.

The J gene is TRBJ1-2, the V gene TRBV29-1, with 7 bases matching TRBD1. In germline, CDR1 is SQVTM, CDR2 ANQGSEA. V lost 3 bases, J lost 4 bases, and 5 bases stayed unmatched. The CDR3 has 13 amino acids. The CDR3, as DNA: TGCAGCGTTGAGCGGACAGGTTCCTATGGCTACACCTTC. This gives the protein CSVERTGSYGYTF.

The chain recombines TRBV28 with TRBJ1-1; no definite D call. Germline values: CDR1 MDHEN, CDR2 SYDVKM. The CDR3 totals 14 residues. V lost 7 bases, J lost 1 base, and 13 bases lay in between. CDR3 DNA sequence: TGTGCCAGCAACATGATAGGCGGGAACACTGAAGCTTTCTTT. This translates into CASNMIGGNTEAFF.

This chain links TRBV4-3 with TRBJ2-1; 11 nucleotides line up with TRBD2. Germline loops: CDR1 LGHNA, CDR2 YSLEER. The CDR3 sequence is 19 residues long. Trimming at V came to 1 base and at J to 8 bases, leaving 16 bases not matched to a gene. CDR3 protein: CASSQAYGRDSGRAHEQFF. Here the CDR3 DNA reads TGCGCCAGCAGCCAAGCCTACGGGAGGGATAGCGGGAGGGCCCATGAGCAGTTCTTC.

This clone has a handful of counts. V gene TRBV19 combines with J gene TRBJ2-7; 10 positions agree with TRBD2. V lost 7 bases to trimming and J lost 5 bases; unmatched junction nucleotides: 5. The germline gives CDR1 LNHDA, CDR2 SQIVND (reference sequence). The CDR3 sequence is 13 residues long. The CDR3 region has the DNA TGTGCCAGTATGGCTAGCGGGAGTAACGAGCAGTACTTC. Translated, it gives CASMASGSNEQYF.